This TCR beta chain came from a study of blood T cell repertoires in COVID-19. Across the whole study: Researchers got acute and convalescent COVID-19 samples from the United States, Italy and Spain.

Some clones are missing from TCRdb's copy, which holds only in-frame ones; the method was immunoSEQ multiplex PCR. The sample contains fewer than 300,000 clones, approximately 78% of which appear only once. Participants, roughly 18 to 89 years old, spanned approximately 26 US areas. Clinical histories supplied by participants themselves formed the basis of cohort assignment. A PCR-confirmed or clinician-diagnosed COVID-19 case had contacted exposed participants within 2 weeks of entry. This clone was counted once. CDR3 length: 14 residues. Trimming left V 2 bases short and J 8 bases short, with 13 bases between. Germline CDR1 SGHVS, CDR2 FNYEAQ.

V and J are TRBV7-6 and TRBJ2-1, with a possible D match to TRBD2 (5 bases). The source is a man aged 35 to 55 who had been exposed to COVID-19. Sequences were obtained from PBMCs or T cells enriched from blood (not recorded which). CDR3 sequence (DNA): TGTGCCAGCAGCTTAACGATAAGGACTTATGAGCAGTTCTTC. This gives the protein CASSLTIRTYEQFF. The full variable domain, completed using reference TRBV7-6 and TRBJ2-1, is GAGVSQSPRYKVTKRGQDVALRCDPISGHVSLYWYRQALGQGPEFLTYFNYEAQQDKSGLPNDRFSAERPEGSISTLTIQRTEQRDSAMYRCASSLTIRTYEQFFGPGTRLTVL.